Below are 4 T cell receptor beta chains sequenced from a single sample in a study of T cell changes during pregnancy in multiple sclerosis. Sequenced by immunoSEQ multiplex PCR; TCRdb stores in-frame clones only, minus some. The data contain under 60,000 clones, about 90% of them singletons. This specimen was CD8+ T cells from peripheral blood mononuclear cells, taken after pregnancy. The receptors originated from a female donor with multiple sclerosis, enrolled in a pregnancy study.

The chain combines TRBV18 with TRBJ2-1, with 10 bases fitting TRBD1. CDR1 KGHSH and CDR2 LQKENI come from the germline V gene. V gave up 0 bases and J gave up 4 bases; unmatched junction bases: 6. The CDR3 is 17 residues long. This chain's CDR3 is CASSPPRTGGYYNEQFF. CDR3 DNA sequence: TGTGCCAGCTCACCACCACGGACAGGGGGTTATTACAATGAGCAGTTCTTC. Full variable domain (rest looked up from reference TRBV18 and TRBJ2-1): NAGVMQNPRHLVRRRGQEARLRCSPMKGHSHVYWYRQLPEEGLKFMVYLQKENIIDESGMPKERFSAEFPKEGPSILRIQQVVRGDSAAYFCASSPPRTGGYYNEQFFGPGTRLTVL.

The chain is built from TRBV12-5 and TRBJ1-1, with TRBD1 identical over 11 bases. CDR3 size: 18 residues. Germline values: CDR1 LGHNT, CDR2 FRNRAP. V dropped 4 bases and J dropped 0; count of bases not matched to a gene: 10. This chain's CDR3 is CASGWGQGDTDMNTEAFF. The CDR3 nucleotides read TGTGCTAGTGGTTGGGGACAGGGGGACACAGACATGAACACTGAAGCTTTCTTT. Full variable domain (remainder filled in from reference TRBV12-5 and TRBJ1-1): DARVTQTPRHKVTEMGQEVTMRCQPILGHNTVFWYRQTMMQGLELLAYFRNRAPLDDSGMPKDRFSAEMPDATLATLKIQPSEPRDSAVYFCASGWGQGDTDMNTEAFFGQGTRLTVV.

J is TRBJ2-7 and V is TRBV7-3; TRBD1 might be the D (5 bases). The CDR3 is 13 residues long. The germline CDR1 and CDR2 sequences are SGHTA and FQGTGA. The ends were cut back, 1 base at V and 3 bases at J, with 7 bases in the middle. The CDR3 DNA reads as TGTGCCAGCAGCTTAAATCAGGGCTACGAGCAGTACTTC. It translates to CASSLNQGYEQYF.

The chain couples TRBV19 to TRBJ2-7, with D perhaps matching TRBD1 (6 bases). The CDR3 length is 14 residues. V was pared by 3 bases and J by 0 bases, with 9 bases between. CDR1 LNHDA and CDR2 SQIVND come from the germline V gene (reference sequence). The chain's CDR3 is CASSIEGVSYEQYF. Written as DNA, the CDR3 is TGTGCCAGTAGTATTGAGGGGGTCTCCTACGAGCAGTACTTC.